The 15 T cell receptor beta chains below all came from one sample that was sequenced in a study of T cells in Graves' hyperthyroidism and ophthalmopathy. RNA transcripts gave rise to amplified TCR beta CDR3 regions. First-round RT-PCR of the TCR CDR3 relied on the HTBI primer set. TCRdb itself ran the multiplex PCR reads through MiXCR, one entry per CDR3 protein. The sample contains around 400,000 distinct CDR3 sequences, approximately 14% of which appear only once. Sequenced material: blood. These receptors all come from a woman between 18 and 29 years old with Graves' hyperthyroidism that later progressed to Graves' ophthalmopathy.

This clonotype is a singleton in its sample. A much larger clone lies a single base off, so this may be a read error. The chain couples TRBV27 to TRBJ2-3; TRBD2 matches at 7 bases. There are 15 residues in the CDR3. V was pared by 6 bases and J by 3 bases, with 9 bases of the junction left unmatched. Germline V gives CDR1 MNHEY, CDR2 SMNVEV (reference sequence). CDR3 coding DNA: TGTGCCAGCAGCTTAAGCCGGGAGGCTACAGATACGCAGTATTTT. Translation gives CASSLSREATDTQYF.

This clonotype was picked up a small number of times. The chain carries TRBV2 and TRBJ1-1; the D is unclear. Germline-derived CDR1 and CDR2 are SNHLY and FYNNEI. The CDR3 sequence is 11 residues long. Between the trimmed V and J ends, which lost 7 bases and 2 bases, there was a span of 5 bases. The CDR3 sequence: CASIHNTEAFF. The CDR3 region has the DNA TGTGCCAGCATACATAACACTGAAGCTTTCTTT.

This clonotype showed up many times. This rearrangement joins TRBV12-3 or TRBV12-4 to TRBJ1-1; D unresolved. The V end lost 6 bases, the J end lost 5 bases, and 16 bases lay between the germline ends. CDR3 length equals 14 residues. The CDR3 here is CASSMRAEGTEAFF. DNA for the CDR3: TGTGCCAGCAGCATGAGGGCGGAGGGAACTGAAGCTTTCTTT.

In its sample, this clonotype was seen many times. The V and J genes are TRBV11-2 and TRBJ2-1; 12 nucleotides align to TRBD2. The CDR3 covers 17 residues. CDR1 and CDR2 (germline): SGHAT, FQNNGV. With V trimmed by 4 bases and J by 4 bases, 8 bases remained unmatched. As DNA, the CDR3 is TGTGCCAGCAGCTCCACAGTCCTAGCGGGAGGGTACAATGAGCAGTTCTTC. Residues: CASSSTVLAGGYNEQFF.

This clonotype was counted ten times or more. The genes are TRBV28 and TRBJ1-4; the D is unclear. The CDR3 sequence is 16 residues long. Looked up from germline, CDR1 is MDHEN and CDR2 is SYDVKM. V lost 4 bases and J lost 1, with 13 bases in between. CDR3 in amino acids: CASSSPTPKTNEKLFF. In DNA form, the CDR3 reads TGTGCCAGCAGTTCGCCCACACCCAAAACTAATGAAAAACTGTTTTTT.

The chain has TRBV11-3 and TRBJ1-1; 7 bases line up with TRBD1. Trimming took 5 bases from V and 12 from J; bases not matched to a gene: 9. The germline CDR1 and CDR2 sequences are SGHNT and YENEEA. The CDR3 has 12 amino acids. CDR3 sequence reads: CASSPRQGGTFF. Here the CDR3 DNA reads TGTGCCAGCAGCCCGAGACAGGGAGGGACTTTCTTT.

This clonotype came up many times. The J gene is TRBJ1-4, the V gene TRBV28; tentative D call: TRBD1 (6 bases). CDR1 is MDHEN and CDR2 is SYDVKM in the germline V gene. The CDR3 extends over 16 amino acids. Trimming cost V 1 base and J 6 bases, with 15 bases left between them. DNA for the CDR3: TGTGCCAGCAGTTTATTTATTACGGGGGGCTATGAAAAACTGTTTTTT. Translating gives CASSLFITGGYEKLFF.

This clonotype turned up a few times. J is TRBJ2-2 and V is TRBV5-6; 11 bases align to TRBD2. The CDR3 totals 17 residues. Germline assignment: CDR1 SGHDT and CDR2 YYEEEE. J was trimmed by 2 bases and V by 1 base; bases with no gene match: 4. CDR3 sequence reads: CASSLTSGGPNTGELFF. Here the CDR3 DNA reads TGTGCCAGCAGCTTGACTAGCGGGGGCCCAAACACCGGGGAGCTGTTTTTT.

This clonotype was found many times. The CDR3 region has the DNA TGCAGTGCTCAAGACAGGGAGGGTCAGCCCCAGCATTTT. It yields the protein CSAQDREGQPQHF. This chain joins TRBV20-1 and TRBJ1-5; 7 bases agree with TRBD1. The CDR3 spans 13 residues. V lost 5 bases and J lost 6; bases outside the gene matches: 7. Germline loops: CDR1 DFQATT, CDR2 SNEGSKA (reference sequence).

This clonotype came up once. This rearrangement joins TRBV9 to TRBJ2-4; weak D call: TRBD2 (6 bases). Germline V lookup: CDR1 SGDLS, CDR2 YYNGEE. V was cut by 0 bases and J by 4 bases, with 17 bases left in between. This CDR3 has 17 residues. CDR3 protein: CASSVGSGGFPKNIQYF. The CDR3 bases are TGTGCCAGCAGCGTAGGTAGCGGAGGTTTCCCAAAAAACATTCAGTACTTC.

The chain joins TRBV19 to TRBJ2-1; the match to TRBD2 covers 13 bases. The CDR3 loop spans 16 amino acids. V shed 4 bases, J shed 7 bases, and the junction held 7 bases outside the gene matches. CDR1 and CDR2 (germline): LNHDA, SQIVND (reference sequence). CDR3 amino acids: CASSTRLAGGRNEQFF. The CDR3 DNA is TGTGCCAGTAGTACCCGACTAGCGGGAGGAAGGAATGAGCAGTTCTTC.

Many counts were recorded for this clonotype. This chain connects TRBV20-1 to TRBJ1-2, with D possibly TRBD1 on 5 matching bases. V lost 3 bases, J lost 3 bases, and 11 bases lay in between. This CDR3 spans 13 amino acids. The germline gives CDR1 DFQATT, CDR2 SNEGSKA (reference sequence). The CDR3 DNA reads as TGCAGTGCTAGCCAGGGACGAGACTATGGCTACACCTTC. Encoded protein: CSASQGRDYGYTF.

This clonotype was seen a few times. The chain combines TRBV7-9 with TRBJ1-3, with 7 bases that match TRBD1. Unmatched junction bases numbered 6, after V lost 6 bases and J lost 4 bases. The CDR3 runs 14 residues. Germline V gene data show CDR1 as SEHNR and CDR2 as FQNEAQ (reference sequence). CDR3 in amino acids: CASSSTGQGNTIYF. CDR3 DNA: TGTGCCAGCAGTTCCACGGGACAGGGAAACACCATATATTTT.

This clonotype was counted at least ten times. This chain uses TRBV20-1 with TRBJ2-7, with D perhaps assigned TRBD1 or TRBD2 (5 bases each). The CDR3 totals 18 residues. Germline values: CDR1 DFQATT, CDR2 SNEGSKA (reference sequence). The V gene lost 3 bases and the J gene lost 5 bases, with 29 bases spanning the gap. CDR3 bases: TGCAGTGCTAGTGCTAGAGGGGACGGCTTCCTCCCCTCTGACGAGCAGTACTTC. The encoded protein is CSASARGDGFLPSDEQYF.

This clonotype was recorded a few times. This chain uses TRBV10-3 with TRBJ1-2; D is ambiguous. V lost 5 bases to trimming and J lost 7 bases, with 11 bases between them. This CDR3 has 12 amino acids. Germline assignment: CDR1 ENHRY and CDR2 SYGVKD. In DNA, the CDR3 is TGTGCCATCAGTCCAAAGGACGGTGGCTACACCTTC. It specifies CAISPKDGGYTF.